The rows below give T cell receptor beta chains drawn from one sample of a study of OX40 agonist ivuxolimab in advanced cancers. Sequencing was performed with immunoSEQ multiplex PCR; in TCRdb, only in-frame clones are kept and a portion is missing. The top ten hold 0.5% to 0.65% of the sample, which has about 46,000 clones, about 88% seen once. This material consisted of CD4+ or CD8+ T cells sorted from blood, taken in a trial of the OX40 agonist ivuxolimab. The receptors come from an adult with an advanced solid tumor such as melanoma, head and neck, liver or kidney cancer. Each CDR3 is given with its conserved first and last residue. The D gene is left open where the match is weak. Clone size appears in some rows only: once, few, many, or a class for an expanded clone.

TRBV11-2	16	-	TRBJ2-5	-	TGTGCCAGCAGCTCGAGACTAGATTGGTACCAAGAGACCCAGTACTTC	CASSSRLDWYQETQYF
TRBV27	13	-	TRBJ2-1	TRBD2	TGTGCCAGCAGTCCCACGGGGGGCAATGAGCAGTTCTTC	CASSPTGGNEQFF
TRBV5-1	12	-	TRBJ2-3	-	TGCGCCAGCAGCATCATCACCAGTACGCAGTATTTT	CASSIITSTQYF
TRBV28	16	-	TRBJ2-7	-	TGTGCCAGCAGTCCATCTGCCGGGATGACGGCCCACGAGCAGTACTTC	CASSPSAGMTAHEQYF
TRBV19	12	-	TRBJ1-2	TRBD1	TGTGCCAGTACCGGGACAGGGATCGGCTACACCTTC	CASTGTGIGYTF
TRBV28	15	-	TRBJ1-1	-	TGTGCCAGCAGGCAACTGGGACATCTGAACACTGAAGCTTTCTTT	CASRQLGHLNTEAFF
TRBV2	12	-	TRBJ1-2	-	TGTGCCAGCAGTGTACAGTCACGTATGATCACCTTC	CASSVQSRMITF
TRBV6-1	15	-	TRBJ2-3	TRBD2	TGTGCCAGCAGAGTAGCGGGAGGGTGGGGAGATACGCAGTATTTT	CASRVAGGWGDTQYF
TRBV10-1	15	once	TRBJ2-3	TRBD1	TGCGCCAGCAGTGAGACTCAGGGGGTCGGGGATACGCAGTATTTT	CASSETQGVGDTQYF
TRBV5-6	16	-	TRBJ1-2	TRBD1	TGTGCCAGCAGCCCGACCGGGACAGTGTCCAACTATGGCTACACCTTC	CASSPTGTVSNYGYTF
TRBV11-1	18	-	TRBJ2-3	TRBD2	TGTGCCAGCAGCTTAGGGGGGACTAGCGGGATTACCACAGATACGCAGTATTTT	CASSLGGTSGITTDTQYF
TRBV21-1	13	-	TRBJ1-1	-	TGTGCCAGCAGCCCAGGGAAAGTCACTGAAGCTTTCTTT	CASSPGKVTEAFF
TRBV7-9	14	-	TRBJ1-3	-	TGTGCCAGCAGCTTAGAACAGGGAGGAAACACCATATATTTT	CASSLEQGGNTIYF
TRBV5-4	15	-	TRBJ2-1	TRBD2	TGTGCCAGCAGCTCCCCTAGCGGGAGGTACAATGAGCAGTTCTTC	CASSSPSGRYNEQFF
TRBV7-2	15	-	TRBJ2-7	TRBD2	TGTGCCAGCAGCTTAGGTAGCGGGAGGGCCTTTGAGCAGTACTTC	CASSLGSGRAFEQYF
TRBV29-1	12	-	TRBJ1-2	-	TGCAGCGTTGACAGGGCTAACTATGGCTACACCTTC	CSVDRANYGYTF
TRBV5-1	12	-	TRBJ2-5	-	TGCGCCAGCAGAGAATTAGGGGAGACCCAGTACTTC	CASRELGETQYF
TRBV29-1	11	few	TRBJ1-1	TRBD1	TGCAGCGTCGATAGACAGGGGGAAGCTTTCTTT	CSVDRQGEAFF
TRBV5-1	19	-	TRBJ2-7	TRBD2	TGCGCCAGCAGCTTGGTTGTAGTATTGCTAGCGGGAGTTCGGTACGAGCAGTACTTC	CASSLVVVLLAGVRYEQYF
TRBV10-3	16	-	TRBJ1-2	TRBD1	TGTGCCATCAGTGAGTCCGGGACAGGACCTAACTATGGCTACACCTTC	CAISESGTGPNYGYTF
TRBV5-6	13	-	TRBJ2-5	-	TGTGCCAGCAGCTGGTCCCCGGGGGAGACCCAGTACTTC	CASSWSPGETQYF
TRBV2	14	-	TRBJ2-5	-	TGTGCCAGCAGTGAAGCATTGGACTGGGCTTTCCAGTACTTC	CASSEALDWAFQYF
TRBV4-2	15	once	TRBJ2-7	TRBD2	TGTGCCAGCAGCCAAGATTGGGGGGGAAACTACGAGCAGTACTTC	CASSQDWGGNYEQYF
TRBV9	18	-	TRBJ1-1	-	TGTGCCAGCAGCGTAGTGTCGATGGGTAGGGTTTTGGGCACTGAAGCTTTCTTT	CASSVVSMGRVLGTEAFF
TRBV30	13	-	TRBJ1-5	-	TGTGCCTGGAGTAGGGCAGGACAGAAGCCCCAGCATTTT	CAWSRAGQKPQHF
TRBV19	14	-	TRBJ2-1	TRBD2	TGTGCCAGTAAGCGGCGGGAGGGGGACAATGAGCAGTTCTTC	CASKRREGDNEQFF
TRBV6-5	14	-	TRBJ2-1	TRBD1	TGTGCCAGCAGTTACTCAGGGGGCGACAATGAGCAGTTCTTC	CASSYSGGDNEQFF
TRBV5-6	13	-	TRBJ2-3	-	TGTGCCAGCAGCGTCGGAGTCTGGGATACGCAGTATTTT	CASSVGVWDTQYF
TRBV11-2	12	-	TRBJ2-7	TRBD2	TGTGCCAGCAGCCCTGGGACTAGCGGCCAGTACTTC	CASSPGTSGQYF
TRBV15	13	-	TRBJ2-2	-	TGTGCCACCAGCAAGCCCTCTACCGGGGAGCTGTTTTTT	CATSKPSTGELFF
TRBV2	14	-	TRBJ2-7	-	TGTGCCAGCAGATTAGACGGGACGGCCGGCGATGGGTACTTC	CASRLDGTAGDGYF
TRBV6-5	13	-	TRBJ1-2	-	TGTGCCAGCAGACAATTGGGCGAGGATGGCTACACCTTC	CASRQLGEDGYTF
TRBV10-1	19	-	TRBJ2-2	TRBD2	TGCGCCAGCACCCCGGGACTAGCGGGAGGGCCTTCTAACACCGGGGAGCTGTTTTTT	CASTPGLAGGPSNTGELFF
TRBV2	11	-	TRBJ2-3	-	TGTGCCAGCAGTGCGTCAGATACGCAGTATTTT	CASSASDTQYF
TRBV4-1	17	-	TRBJ2-7	TRBD2	TGCGCCAGCAGCCGAGAGACTAGCGGGAGGGCCCTCGGGGAGCAGTACTTC	CASSRETSGRALGEQYF
TRBV28	17	-	TRBJ2-1	-	TGTGCCAGCAGGACGTTTCACAGCGGCGACTCCTACAATGAGCAGTTCTTC	CASRTFHSGDSYNEQFF
TRBV6-7	19	few	TRBJ2-1	-	TGTGCCAGCAGTTACACAAGCGGGAAAACAGGGAGCTCCTACAATGAGCAGTTCTTC	CASSYTSGKTGSSYNEQFF
TRBV11-3	16	-	TRBJ2-7	-	TGTGCCAGCAGCTTAGCCCTAGCGGGACAGGGCGGCGAGCAGTACTTC	CASSLALAGQGGEQYF
TRBV11-3	13	-	TRBJ2-7	-	TGTGCCAGCAGCTTAGCCAGGGGCGGCGAGCAGTACTTC	CASSLARGGEQYF
TRBV27	14	-	TRBJ2-3	-	TGTGCCAGCAGTCGAGCGATTAGCACAGATACGCAGTATTTT	CASSRAISTDTQYF
TRBV6-4	20	-	TRBJ2-4	TRBD2	TGTGCCAGCAGTGTCCTACCGGGACTAGCGGGAGGAACAGCCAAAAACATTCAGTACTTC	CASSVLPGLAGGTAKNIQYF
TRBV9	14	-	TRBJ2-7	-	TGTGCCAGCAGTCGTACACTTGAGTCCTACGAGCAGTACTTC	CASSRTLESYEQYF
TRBV2	16	-	TRBJ1-4	TRBD1	TGTGCCAGCAGTGAAAGGGGGGCAGGGGGTAATGAAAAACTGTTTTTT	CASSERGAGGNEKLFF
TRBV5-1	16	-	TRBJ1-2	TRBD1	TGCGCCAGCAGCCAAAGGTCCGGGACAGGGGGGTATGGCTACACCTTC	CASSQRSGTGGYGYTF
TRBV5-1	16	-	TRBJ2-7	TRBD2	TGCGCCAGCAGCTTGGAGGGACTAGCGGGAGGGCGGGAGCAGTACTTC	CASSLEGLAGGREQYF
TRBV5-1	14	-	TRBJ1-2	-	TGCGCCAGCAGCTTGCGGACAGACCTCTATGGCTACACCTTC	CASSLRTDLYGYTF
TRBV2	13	-	TRBJ2-3	-	TGTGCCAGCAGCGATGACAACACAGATACGCAGTATTTT	CASSDDNTDTQYF
TRBV18	18	-	TRBJ2-3	TRBD2	TGTGCCAGCTCACCAGAATTGTCTAGCGGGAGGGCCATAGATACGCAGTATTTT	CASSPELSSGRAIDTQYF
TRBV11-2	13	-	TRBJ2-7	TRBD2	TGTGCCAGCACCCGTAGCGGGAGCTACGAGCAGTACTTC	CASTRSGSYEQYF
TRBV5-1	15	-	TRBJ1-1	TRBD1	TGCGCCAGCAGCCCGGGACAGGGCATGAACACTGAAGCTTTCTTT	CASSPGQGMNTEAFF
TRBV19	14	few	TRBJ2-7	TRBD2	TGTGCCAGTAGTCTTAAGCGGGAGGGCTACGAGCAGTACTTC	CASSLKREGYEQYF